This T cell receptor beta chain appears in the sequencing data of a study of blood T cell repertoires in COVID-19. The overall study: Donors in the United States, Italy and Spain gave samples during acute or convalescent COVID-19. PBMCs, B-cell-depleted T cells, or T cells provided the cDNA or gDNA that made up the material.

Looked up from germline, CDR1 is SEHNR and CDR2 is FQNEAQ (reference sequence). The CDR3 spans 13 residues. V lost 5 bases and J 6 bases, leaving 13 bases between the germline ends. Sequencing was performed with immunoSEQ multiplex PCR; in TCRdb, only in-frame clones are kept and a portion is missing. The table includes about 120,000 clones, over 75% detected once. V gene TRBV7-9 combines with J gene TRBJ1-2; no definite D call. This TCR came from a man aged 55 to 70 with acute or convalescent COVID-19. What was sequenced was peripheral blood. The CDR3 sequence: CASSPWNEDGYTF. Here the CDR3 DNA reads TGTGCCAGCAGCCCCTGGAACGAGGATGGCTACACCTTC.